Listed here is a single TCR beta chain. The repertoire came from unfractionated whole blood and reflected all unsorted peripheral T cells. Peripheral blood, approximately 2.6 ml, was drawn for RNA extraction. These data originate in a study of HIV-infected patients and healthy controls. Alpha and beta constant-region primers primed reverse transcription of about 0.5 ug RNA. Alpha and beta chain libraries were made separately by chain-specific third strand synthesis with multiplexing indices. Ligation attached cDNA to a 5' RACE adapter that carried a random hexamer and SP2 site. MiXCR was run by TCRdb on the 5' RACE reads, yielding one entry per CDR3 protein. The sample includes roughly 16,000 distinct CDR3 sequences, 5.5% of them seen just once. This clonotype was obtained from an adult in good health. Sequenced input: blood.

The DNA of the CDR3 is TGTGCTAGTACCGGGGGAAGGGGGCCCGGGACTGAAGCTTTCTTT. It specifies CASTGGRGPGTEAFF. J is TRBJ1-1 and V is TRBV12-5, with 7 bases that match TRBD1. The CDR3 length is 15 residues. CDR1 is LGHNT, CDR2 FRNRAP, per germline. The V segment lost 8 bases and the J segment 5 bases; nucleotides outside the gene matches: 14.